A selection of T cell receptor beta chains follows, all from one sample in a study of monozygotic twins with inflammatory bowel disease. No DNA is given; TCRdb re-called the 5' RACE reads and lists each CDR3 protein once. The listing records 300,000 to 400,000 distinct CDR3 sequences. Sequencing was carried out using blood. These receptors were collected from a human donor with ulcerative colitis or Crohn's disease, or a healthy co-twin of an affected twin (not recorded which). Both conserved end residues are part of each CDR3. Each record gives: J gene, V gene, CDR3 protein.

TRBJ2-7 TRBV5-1 CASSPTDRYEQYF
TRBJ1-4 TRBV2 CASCDRDEKLFF
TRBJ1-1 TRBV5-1 CASSLAGQRNTEAFF
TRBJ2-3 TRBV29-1 CSVLSGFGDTQYF
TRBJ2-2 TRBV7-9 CASSATGELFF
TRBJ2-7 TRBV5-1 CASSLGNWGSEQYF
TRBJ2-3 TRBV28 CASNLADTDTQYF
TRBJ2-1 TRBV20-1 CSASRGKRTNEQFF
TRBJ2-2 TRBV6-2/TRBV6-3 CASRWTGTGELFF
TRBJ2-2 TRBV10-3 CATRTDPANGVGELFF
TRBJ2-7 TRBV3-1 CASSQEGTGTYEQYF
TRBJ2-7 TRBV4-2 CASSYGLAGSYEQYF
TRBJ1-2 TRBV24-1 CATSEPGTGIYGYTF
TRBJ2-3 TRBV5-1 CASSLPAGGRTDTQYF
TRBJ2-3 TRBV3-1 CASSPLTTGDRTDTQYF
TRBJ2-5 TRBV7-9 CASSSSGGPETQYF
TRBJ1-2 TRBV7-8 CASSLTSGQGANGYTF
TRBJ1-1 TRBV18 CASSPQGGASTEAFF
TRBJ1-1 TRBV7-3 CASSLAKNTEAFF
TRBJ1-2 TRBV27 CASSFGVYYGYTF
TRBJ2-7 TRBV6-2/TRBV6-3 CASTSGGFSYEQYF
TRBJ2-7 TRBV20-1 CSATRGTGWIYEQYF
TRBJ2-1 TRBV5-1 CASSLALVRNEQFF
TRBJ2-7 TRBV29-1 CSAGSGTASYEQYF
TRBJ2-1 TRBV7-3 CASSLNAGGRVEQFF
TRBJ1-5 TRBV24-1 CATSDPSKGYQPQHF
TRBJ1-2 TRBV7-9 CASSLAQGNYGYTF
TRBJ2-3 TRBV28 CASSFWGGLSTDTQYF
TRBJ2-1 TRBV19 CASSIGNPYNEQFF
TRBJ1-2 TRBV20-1 CSARDRGDNYGYTF
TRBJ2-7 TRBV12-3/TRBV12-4 CASRSGYGEQYF
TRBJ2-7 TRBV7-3 CASSLGTYDKKNF
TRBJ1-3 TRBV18 CASSPSPNSGNTIYF
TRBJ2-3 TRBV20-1 CSAWTSGGTSTDTQYF
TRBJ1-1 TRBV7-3 CASSLHSGGEAFF
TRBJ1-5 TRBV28 CASSPQGARDQPQHF
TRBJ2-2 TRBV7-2 CASSLSNLETGELFF
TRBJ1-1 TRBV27 CATRQRNTEAFF
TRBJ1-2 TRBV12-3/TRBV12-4 CASSLVGMGYGYTF
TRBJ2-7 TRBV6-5 CASSSLVGQESSYEQYF
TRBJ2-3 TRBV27 CASSFGEQTPGTDTQYF
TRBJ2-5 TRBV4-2 CASSQAYDRGQGTQYF
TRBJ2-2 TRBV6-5 CASSYYSRNTGELFF